This passage covers 9 T cell receptor beta chains from one sample sequenced in a study of blood T cell repertoires in COVID-19. The protocol was immunoSEQ multiplex PCR, while the TCRdb copy is restricted to in-frame clones and leaves out a portion. The sample lists 200,000 to 250,000 clones; roughly 87% were seen once. Sequencing was carried out using PBMCs or T cells enriched from blood (not recorded which). The receptor set was obtained from a man aged 18 to 30 with acute COVID-19.

This chain connects TRBV11-2 to TRBJ2-7, with TRBD2 identical over 12 bases. J lost 2 bases, V lost 5 bases, and 7 bases had no gene match. Germline V gene sequence: CDR1 SGHAT, CDR2 FQNNGV. CDR3 length: 16 residues. The CDR3 spells CASSLTGLAGTYEQYF. In nucleotides, the CDR3 is TGTGCCAGCAGCCTCACCGGACTAGCGGGGACCTACGAGCAGTACTTC.

V gene TRBV5-1 combines with J gene TRBJ1-6; D unresolved. Germline V gene lookup returns CDR1 SGHRS and CDR2 YFSETQ. The CDR3 contains 13 residues. Trimming took off 0 bases at V and 11 bases at J, with 9 bases between the two ends. CDR3 sequence: CASSLAEEAPLHF. CDR3 in DNA: TGCGCCAGCAGCTTGGCCGAAGAGGCACCCCTCCACTTT.

J is TRBJ2-7 and V is TRBV6-5; a weak D match, TRBD1 (5 bases). The V gene's germline CDR1 is MNHEY and CDR2 SVGAGI. Trimming pared 2 bases from V and 4 bases from J, leaving 18 bases between. This CDR3 contains 16 residues. CDR3 residues: CASSYRGSMRLYEQYF. DNA for the CDR3: TGTGCCAGCAGTTACAGGGGATCAATGCGTCTTTACGAGCAGTACTTC.

The chain joins TRBV19 to TRBJ2-7; tentative D call: TRBD1 (5 bases). Germline CDR1 LNHDA, CDR2 SQIVND (reference sequence). The V end lost 6 bases, the J end lost 1 base, and 13 bases lay between the germline ends. The CDR3 loop spans 14 amino acids. CDR3 in amino acids: CASSPFGASYEQYF. The CDR3 region has the DNA TGTGCCAGTAGCCCTTTTGGGGCGTCCTACGAGCAGTACTTC.

The chain couples TRBV12-5 to TRBJ1-6, with 7 bases fitting TRBD1. Losses at the gene ends were 0 bases for V and 6 bases for J; bases not matched to a gene: 5. CDR1 and CDR2 (germline): LGHNT, FRNRAP. This CDR3 comprises 16 residues. The CDR3 DNA is TGTGCTAGTGGTTTGGTCGTACAGGGGCGTAATTCACCCCTCCACTTT. Its protein is CASGLVVQGRNSPLHF.

This clone was detected once. The rearrangement links TRBV10-3 to TRBJ2-7; 11 bases fit TRBD1. CDR3 length: 16 residues. The germline CDR1 and CDR2 sequences are ENHRY and SYGVKD. Trimming at V came to 1 base and at J to 4 bases, leaving 6 bases not matched to a gene. CDR3 protein: CAISEYGGQGAYEQYF. The CDR3 nucleotides are TGTGCCATCAGTGAGTATGGAGGACAGGGGGCATACGAGCAGTACTTC.

This clone was picked up a small number of times. The V and J genes are TRBV5-1 and TRBJ2-7; TRBD2 agrees at 10 bases. Germline loops: CDR1 SGHRS, CDR2 YFSETQ. V shed 3 bases, J shed 2 bases, and the junction held 2 bases outside the gene matches. There are 14 residues in the CDR3. The CDR3 region has the DNA TGCGCCAGCAGCTCCCTAGCGGGGGCCTACGAGCAGTACTTC. Amino acids: CASSSLAGAYEQYF.

CDR3 sequence (DNA): TGTGCCAGCAGTTCACCGGGTATCACCGGGGAGCTGTTTTTT. Residues: CASSSPGITGELFF. V and J are TRBV27 and TRBJ2-2; D gene ambiguous. The germline CDR1 and CDR2 sequences are MNHEY and SMNVEV (reference sequence). CDR3 length: 14 residues. The V gene lost 4 bases and the J gene lost 4 bases, with 10 bases spanning the gap.

The chain has TRBV6-2 or TRBV6-3 and TRBJ2-7; D gene uncertain. Germline CDR1 reads MNHEY; CDR2 reads SVGEGT. Trimming shortened V by 5 bases and J by 2 bases, and 7 bases separated the two germline ends. This CDR3 has 12 amino acids. In DNA, the CDR3 is TGTGCCAGCAGTCAAGAGGCCTACGAGCAGTACTTC. Translating gives CASSQEAYEQYF.